This T cell receptor beta chain was recorded in a study of CD8 T cells in Susac syndrome. Random hexamers were used to reverse transcribe an amount of roughly 0.5 to 1 ug RNA. Amplification of TCR beta CDR3 by immunoSEQ multiplex PCR spanned 54 Vbeta and 13 Jbeta. TCRdb fed the immunoSEQ multiplex PCR reads into MiXCR, producing one record per CDR3 protein. The table has 200,000 to 250,000 distinct CDR3 sequences, roughly 94% seen once. Sequencing of TCR beta was undertaken in CD8+ and CD4+ T cells derived from blood. This clonotype was recorded once. V lost 4 bases, J lost 4 bases, and 6 bases stayed unmatched. Germline CDR1 and CDR2: SNHLY and FYNNEI. This CDR3 contains 15 residues.

The clonotype comes from a human donor with multiple sclerosis. This chain uses TRBV2 with TRBJ2-5, with 10 bases aligning to TRBD1. The source material was CD4+ T cells from PBMCs. The CDR3 here is CASSVDGQGGETQYF. CDR3 sequence (DNA): TGTGCCAGCAGTGTTGACGGACAGGGGGGAGAGACCCAGTACTTC.